These 11 T cell receptor beta chains came from one sample sequenced in a study of OX40 agonist ivuxolimab in advanced cancers. Method: immunoSEQ multiplex PCR; TCRdb's copy keeps in-frame clones and lacks some. The data contain 70,000 to 95,000 clones, around 86% of them singletons. Material: CD4+ or CD8+ T cells sorted from blood, obtained in a trial of the OX40 agonist ivuxolimab. The receptors here all came from an adult with an advanced solid tumor such as melanoma, head and neck, liver or kidney cancer.

The V gene is TRBV7-3, the J gene TRBJ2-1; TRBD2 aligns across 10 bases. The trim removed 0 bases at V and 7 bases at J, leaving 0 bases unmatched. Germline V lookup: CDR1 SGHTA, CDR2 FQGTGA. The CDR3 has 14 residues. Here the CDR3 reads CASSLTLAGNEQFF. Written as DNA, the CDR3 is TGTGCCAGCAGCTTAACACTAGCGGGGAATGAGCAGTTCTTC.

The rearrangement links TRBV28 to TRBJ1-5, with unresolved D. Trimming removed 7 bases at V and 4 bases at J, with 11 bases between. The V gene's germline CDR1 is MDHEN and CDR2 SYDVKM. The CDR3 totals 13 residues. The CDR3 nucleotides are TGTGCCAGCAAAAGGGAGGGAAATCAGCCCCAGCATTTT. This sequence encodes CASKREGNQPQHF. The variable domain in full, with the rest retrieved from reference TRBV28 and TRBJ1-5, is DVKVTQSSRYLVKRTGEKVFLECVQDMDHENMFWYRQDPGLGLRLIYFSYDVKMKEKGDIPEGYSVSREKKERFSLILESASTNQTSMYLCASKREGNQPQHFGDGTRLSIL.

The chain uses TRBV30 and TRBJ2-2; 7 bases match TRBD2. Per germline, CDR1 GTSNPN and CDR2 SVGIG (reference sequence). This CDR3 has 14 residues. With 8 bases clipped from V and 3 bases from J, the junction kept 9 bases outside the gene matches. The CDR3: CATNQRGDTGELFF. The DNA of the CDR3 is TGTGCCACCAACCAGCGGGGCGACACCGGGGAGCTGTTTTTT.

The rearrangement links TRBV19 to TRBJ2-3; TRBD1 agrees at 7 bases. Per germline, CDR1 LNHDA and CDR2 SQIVND (reference sequence). Unmatched junction bases numbered 6, after V lost 6 bases and J lost 6 bases. The CDR3 totals 13 residues. CDR3 in amino acids: CASSRQDRDTQYF. The CDR3 DNA sequence: TGTGCCAGTAGCCGCCAGGACAGGGATACGCAGTATTTT.

This clone was detected only once. This chain links TRBV4-3 with TRBJ1-5; D gene uncertain. The CDR3 has 15 amino acids. V lost 4 bases, J lost 7 bases, and 17 bases lay in between. Germline loops: CDR1 LGHNA, CDR2 YSLEER. The CDR3 reads CASSPAWAAVQPQHF. CDR3 nucleotides: TGCGCCAGCAGCCCAGCGTGGGCCGCGGTCCAGCCCCAGCATTTT.

The CDR3 reads CASSLVETGELFF. Written as DNA, the CDR3 is TGCGCCAGCAGCTTGGTGGAGACCGGGGAGCTGTTTTTT. The chain uses TRBV5-1 and TRBJ2-2; D unclear. Germline V gene data show CDR1 as SGHRS and CDR2 as YFSETQ. With 0 bases removed from V and 5 bases from J, the gap between germline ends came to 5 bases. There are 13 residues in the CDR3.

This chain uses TRBV18 with TRBJ2-7, with 10 bases lining up with TRBD1. Germline CDR1 reads KGHSH; CDR2 reads LQKENI. The J segment lost 4 bases and the V segment lost 6 bases, leaving 9 bases of the junction unmatched. The CDR3 extends over 15 amino acids. CDR3 amino acids: CASSRRTGGSYEQYF. CDR3 bases: TGTGCCAGCTCTCGTAGGACAGGGGGTTCGTACGAGCAGTACTTC.

V usage is TRBV7-2 and J usage is TRBJ2-1; TRBD2 matches at 7 bases. The CDR3 contains 16 residues. Trimming at V came to 5 bases and at J to 6 bases, leaving 13 bases not matched to a gene. The germline V gene has CDR1 SGHTA and CDR2 FQGNSA. The CDR3 sequence is CASSPVGGPGPNEQFF. The DNA of the CDR3 is TGTGCCAGCAGCCCCGTGGGAGGGCCGGGGCCCAATGAGCAGTTCTTC.

The genes are TRBV6-5 and TRBJ2-5; D may be TRBD1 (6 bases). This CDR3 has 11 amino acids. Trimming stripped 5 bases from V and 9 bases from J, with 10 bases between. Germline V CDR1 and CDR2: MNHEY, SVGAGI. This CDR3 reads CASSTGTAQYF. As DNA, the CDR3 is TGTGCCAGCAGTACAGGGACGGCCCAGTACTTC.

The genes are TRBV6-6 and TRBJ1-5; TRBD1 might be the D (5 bases). V shed 5 bases and J shed 2 bases, with 10 bases lying between them. There are 14 residues in the CDR3. Germline CDR1 reads MNHNY; CDR2 reads SVGAGI (reference sequence). CDR3 protein: CASSLRDGNQPQHF. As DNA, the CDR3 is TGTGCCAGCAGTCTACGGGACGGCAATCAGCCCCAGCATTTT.

The J gene is TRBJ2-2, the V gene TRBV14, with D tentatively TRBD1 (5 bases). Germline V gene lookup returns CDR1 SGHDN and CDR2 FVKESK. Trimming pared 5 bases from V and 6 bases from J, leaving 10 bases between. This CDR3 has 13 residues. The chain's CDR3 is CASSVSGPGELFF. The CDR3 DNA reads TGTGCCAGCAGCGTTTCAGGGCCCGGGGAGCTGTTTTTT.